The subject of this entry is one T cell receptor beta chain. Germline and junction disagree at one end, which may indicate a read error. Other DNA sequences within the sample encode an identical CDR3. The reaction was completed, and proliferating CFSE-low CD3+CD4+ and CD3+CD8+ responders were then sorted. Some clones are missing from TCRdb's copy, which holds only in-frame ones; the method was immunoSEQ multiplex PCR. This table has 4,500 to 6,500 clones, about 25% appearing once. The data stem from a study of graft-versus-host responses after intestinal transplantation. Per the germline V gene, CDR1 is MGHRA and CDR2 is YSYEKL. The CDR3 is 14 residues long.

J is TRBJ1-2 and V is TRBV4-1; weak D call: TRBD1 (5 bases). The origin of this receptor is a human patient who was an organ donor for intestinal transplantation. The sequences come from alloreactive CD4+ T cells from a mixed lymphocyte reaction culture, collected before transplantation. Subset denoted: CFSE-low proliferating T cells sorted from roughly six-day pre-transplant mixed lymphocyte reaction (GvH or HvG direction). The CDR3 loop reads CASSQEGLNYGYTF. The CDR3 DNA reads as TGTGCCAGCAGCCAAGAGGGACTGAATTATGGCTACACCTTC.